These 26 T cell receptor beta chains were all obtained from the same sample, sequenced in a study of blood T cell repertoires in COVID-19. Data came from immunoSEQ multiplex PCR; TCRdb stores just in-frame clones and leaves some out. The repertoire includes some 24,000 clones, about four fifths of them detected once, and over 6.5% sits in the top ten. Source material: peripheral blood. The receptors were sampled from a man between 70 and 80 years old with acute or convalescent COVID-19.

The J gene is TRBJ2-1, the V gene TRBV7-2; TRBD2 agrees at 13 bases. Unmatched junction bases numbered 8, after V lost 5 bases and J lost 1 base. The V gene's germline CDR1 is SGHTA and CDR2 FQGNSA. The CDR3 consists of 18 residues. In nucleotides, the CDR3 is TGTGCCAGCAGCCGTAGACTAGCGGGAGGATGGTCCTACAATGAGCAGTTCTTC. Amino acid sequence: CASSRRLAGGWSYNEQFF.

The genes are TRBV9 and TRBJ1-2, with 8 positions matching TRBD1. Looked up from germline, CDR1 is SGDLS and CDR2 is YYNGEE. Losses at the gene ends were 4 bases for V and 6 bases for J; bases not matched to a gene: 11. This CDR3 has 15 amino acids. DNA for the CDR3: TGTGCCAGCAGCTATAGGACAGGGCCGAGTAATGGCTACACCTTC. It specifies CASSYRTGPSNGYTF.

The chain carries TRBV30 and TRBJ1-4; 11 bases align to TRBD1. Germline-derived CDR1 and CDR2 are GTSNPN and SVGIG (reference sequence). The CDR3 sequence is 15 residues long. The V and J ends lost 3 bases and 6 bases, in that order; junction bases with no gene match: 6. The CDR3 nucleotides read TGTGCCTGGAGCGACCCGGGACAGGGGGATGAAAAACTGTTTTTT. Its protein product is CAWSDPGQGDEKLFF. Drawing the rest from reference TRBV30 and TRBJ1-4, the complete variable domain is SQTIHQWPATLVQPVGSPLSLECTVEGTSNPNLYWYRQAAGRGLQLLFYSVGIGQISSEVPQNLSASRPQDRQFILSSKKLLLSDSGFYLCAWSDPGQGDEKLFFGSGTQLSVL.

This clone has only one observation. The rearrangement joins TRBV9 to TRBJ2-7; 8 nucleotides line up with TRBD2. Trimming took 0 bases from V and 3 from J; bases not matched to a gene: 5. The CDR3 has 15 amino acids. The germline gives CDR1 SGDLS, CDR2 YYNGEE. CDR3 in DNA: TGTGCCAGCAGCGTAGGTGCGGGGGGAAGCTACGAGCAGTACTTC. Translating it yields CASSVGAGGSYEQYF.

The rearrangement joins TRBV6-5 to TRBJ2-7; possibly TRBD2 for D (7 bases). Germline lookup yields CDR1 MNHEY and CDR2 SVGAGI. Trimming shortened V by 6 bases and J by 4 bases, and 19 bases separated the two germline ends. The CDR3 consists of 15 residues. The CDR3 region has the DNA TGTGCCAGCAGATACCAAGGGGGGGCGGCTTACGAGCAGTACTTC. It yields the protein CASRYQGGAAYEQYF.

The table lists this clone with a few counts. This chain uses TRBV7-2 with TRBJ2-5; D gene uncertain. The CDR3 is 11 amino acids. V was shortened by 7 bases and J by 5 bases, with 8 bases between the two germline ends. CDR1 is SGHTA and CDR2 is FQGNSA in the germline V gene. The CDR3 sequence: CASTLLETQYF. CDR3 DNA sequence: TGTGCCAGCACCCTACTGGAGACCCAGTACTTC. Based on the CDR3 plus reference TRBV7-2 and TRBJ2-5, the full variable domain is GAGVSQSPSNKVTEKGKDVELRCDPISGHTALYWYRQSLGQGLEFLIYFQGNSAPDKSGLPSDRFSAERTGGSVSTLTIQRTQQEDSAVYLCASTLLETQYFGPGTRLLVL.

The V gene is TRBV6-5, the J gene TRBJ1-1; 9 nucleotides match TRBD1. The CDR3 runs to 13 residues. CDR1 is MNHEY, CDR2 SVGAGI, per germline. V gave up 8 bases and J gave up 5 bases; unmatched junction bases: 6. In nucleotides, the CDR3 is TGTGCCAGCGTACAGGGGGCCCGGACTGAAGCTTTCTTT. This gives the protein CASVQGARTEAFF.

V is TRBV5-1 and J is TRBJ2-5; D might be TRBD2 (6 bases). This CDR3 region has 15 residues. Trimming shortened V by 5 bases and J by 5 bases, and 19 bases separated the two germline ends. Germline V gives CDR1 SGHRS, CDR2 YFSETQ. The CDR3 protein is CASREYGGAGETQYF. The CDR3 DNA reads as TGCGCCAGCAGGGAATACGGCGGGGCCGGGGAGACCCAGTACTTC.

The rearrangement links TRBV10-3 to TRBJ1-1; weak D call: TRBD1 (5 bases). The CDR3 is 13 amino acids. Trimming took off 7 bases at V and 1 base at J, with 10 bases between the two ends. Per germline, CDR1 ENHRY and CDR2 SYGVKD. DNA for the CDR3: TGTGCCATCACGAGCGGGGGGAACACTGAAGCTTTCTTT. Its protein is CAITSGGNTEAFF.

The V gene is TRBV9, the J gene TRBJ2-3; D is undetermined. V lost 0 bases and J 1 base, leaving 9 bases between the germline ends. Looked up from germline, CDR1 is SGDLS and CDR2 is YYNGEE. The CDR3 extends over 15 amino acids. CDR3 bases: TGTGCCAGCAGCGTAGGATCGGGTGGCACAGATACGCAGTATTTT. This encodes CASSVGSGGTDTQYF.

Only one count was recorded for this clone. The rearrangement joins TRBV7-9 to TRBJ1-2, with D hard to call. Germline CDR1 and CDR2: SEHNR and FQNEAQ (reference sequence). The CDR3 loop spans 13 amino acids. V lost 4 bases and J 4 bases, leaving 10 bases between the germline ends. The CDR3 reads CASSSTSFYGYTF. CDR3 sequence (DNA): TGTGCCAGCAGCTCGACAAGTTTCTATGGCTACACCTTC.

The V call is TRBV2, the J call TRBJ1-5; D not resolved. The CDR3 sequence is 14 residues long. Germline V gene sequence: CDR1 SNHLY, CDR2 FYNNEI. The V and J ends lost 7 bases and 3 bases respectively, with 13 bases between them. In DNA, the CDR3 is TGTGCCAGCAACGGGCCGGGGATCAATCAGCCCCAGCATTTT. Translating it yields CASNGPGINQPQHF.

The chain carries TRBV6-5 and TRBJ2-3; 8 nucleotides align to TRBD2. J was trimmed by 2 bases and V by 2 bases; bases with no gene match: 3. There are 15 residues in the CDR3. In germline, CDR1 is MNHEY, CDR2 SVGAGI. CDR3: CASSYGLALTDTQYF. The CDR3 nucleotides read TGTGCCAGCAGTTACGGACTAGCCCTCACAGATACGCAGTATTTT.

The rearrangement uses TRBV9 and TRBJ2-5, with 8 bases that match TRBD1. Germline trimming cut 0 bases from V and 5 bases from J; bases unmatched to any gene: 9. CDR1 is SGDLS and CDR2 is YYNGEE in the germline V gene. This CDR3 contains 16 residues. This CDR3 is CASSVGTGGGSETQYF. The DNA of the CDR3 is TGTGCCAGCAGCGTAGGAACAGGGGGAGGTTCGGAGACCCAGTACTTC.

This chain connects TRBV7-3 to TRBJ1-3; D gene unclear. The V gene lost 0 bases and the J gene lost 4 bases, with 7 bases spanning the gap. This CDR3 has 14 amino acids. Germline-derived CDR1 and CDR2 are SGHTA and FQGTGA. The CDR3 sequence: CASSLTLSGNTIYF. The CDR3 DNA reads TGTGCCAGCAGCTTAACGTTATCCGGAAACACCATATATTTT.

V is TRBV3-1 (or the pseudogene TRBV3-2) and J is TRBJ2-7; TRBD1 agrees at 7 bases. Germline values: CDR1 LGHDT, CDR2 YNNKEL (reference sequence). This CDR3 has 15 amino acids. Trimming cost V 3 bases and J 4 bases; bases outside gene matches: 9. The CDR3, as DNA: TGTGCCAGCAGCCAGGATTGGACAGGTTCGTACGAGCAGTACTTC. Amino acids: CASSQDWTGSYEQYF.

This sequence joins TRBV27 and TRBJ2-5; D might be TRBD2 (5 bases). There are 15 residues in the CDR3. The germline V gene has CDR1 MNHEY and CDR2 SMNVEV (reference sequence). V was cut by 6 bases and J by 5 bases, with 19 bases left in between. The CDR3 loop reads CASRGSDRSWETQYF. The CDR3, as DNA: TGTGCCAGCAGAGGGAGCGACCGGTCATGGGAGACCCAGTACTTC.

The table lists this clone with a few counts. This chain connects TRBV7-2 to TRBJ1-2; 7 nucleotides align to TRBD1. V lost 7 bases, J lost 6 bases, and 5 bases stayed unmatched. Germline V gene sequence: CDR1 SGHTA, CDR2 FQGNSA. This CDR3 comprises 12 residues. The CDR3 nucleotides are TGTGCCAGCATAAAGGGGGCGCATGGCTACACCTTC. Translated: CASIKGAHGYTF.

This clone was observed a single time. The chain combines TRBV10-3 with TRBJ2-3; 9 bases are a match to TRBD2. Trimming removed 4 bases from V and 0 bases from J; junction bases left unmatched: 2. The germline V gene has CDR1 ENHRY and CDR2 SYGVKD. There are 15 residues in the CDR3. In DNA, the CDR3 is TGTGCCATCAGTGTAACTAGCGGGAGCACAGATACGCAGTATTTT. It translates to CAISVTSGSTDTQYF.

The CDR3 nucleotides are TGTGCCAGCATTTCCGGGTCCTCTAATCAGCCCCAGCATTTT. Protein: CASISGSSNQPQHF. This rearrangement joins TRBV6-5 to TRBJ1-5; D not certain. The CDR3 covers 14 residues. Germline V gene lookup returns CDR1 MNHEY and CDR2 SVGAGI. V lost 7 bases to trimming and J lost 4 bases, with 14 bases between them.

The chain uses TRBV11-2 and TRBJ2-5; TRBD2 matches 8 bases. From germline, CDR1 is SGHAT and CDR2 FQNNGV. The ends lost 2 bases at V and 5 bases at J; junction bases unmatched: 4. The CDR3 runs 14 residues. The CDR3 loop reads CASSLLAGSETQYF. In DNA form, the CDR3 reads TGTGCCAGCAGCTTATTAGCGGGGAGCGAGACCCAGTACTTC.

The CDR3, as DNA: TGTGCCAGCTCACCGGCAGGGGGACACACCGGGGAGCTGTTTTTT. Protein product: CASSPAGGHTGELFF. The rearrangement uses TRBV18 and TRBJ2-2, with 7 bases matching TRBD1. V lost 3 bases to trimming and J lost 3 bases; unmatched junction nucleotides: 4. CDR3 length equals 15 residues. CDR1 and CDR2 from the germline V gene are KGHSH and LQKENI.

This clone came up once. V gene TRBV9 combines with J gene TRBJ1-2; 7 bases line up with TRBD1. CDR3 length: 16 residues. From germline, CDR1 is SGDLS and CDR2 YYNGEE. Trimming removed 0 bases from V and 4 bases from J; junction bases left unmatched: 9. The CDR3 region is CASSVAPSQGSYGYTF. The DNA for the CDR3 is TGTGCCAGCAGCGTAGCCCCCTCACAGGGGTCCTATGGCTACACCTTC.

The V gene is TRBV3-1 (or the pseudogene TRBV3-2), the J gene TRBJ2-2; tentative D call: TRBD2 (6 bases). Germline V gene sequence: CDR1 LGHDT, CDR2 YNNKEL (reference sequence). The V gene lost 8 bases and the J gene lost 4 bases, with 17 bases spanning the gap. The CDR3 has 15 residues. The CDR3 nucleotides are TGTGCCAGCTCGGGAGTTGACAGTCGCACCGGGGAGCTGTTTTTT. It translates to CASSGVDSRTGELFF.

In this sample, this clone turned up once. The chain combines TRBV10-2 with TRBJ1-2; 7 bases line up with TRBD1. This CDR3 contains 14 residues. J lost 8 bases, V lost 2 bases, and 8 bases had no gene match. In germline, CDR1 is WSHSY, CDR2 SAAADI. The CDR3 loop is CASSETTGPGGYTF. CDR3 DNA: TGCGCCAGCAGTGAGACGACAGGGCCTGGAGGCTACACCTTC.

The chain uses TRBV9 and TRBJ1-2; 7 bases are shared with TRBD1. V gave up 0 bases and J gave up 7 bases; unmatched junction bases: 6. Germline V gives CDR1 SGDLS, CDR2 YYNGEE. There are 14 residues in the CDR3. The CDR3 DNA reads as TGTGCCAGCAGCGTAGTTGGTAACAGGGGTGGCTACACCTTC. Translating it yields CASSVVGNRGGYTF.